Listed below are T cell receptor beta chains from one sample, sequenced in a study of blood T cell repertoires in COVID-19. The method was immunoSEQ multiplex PCR; TCRdb's version includes in-frame clones alone and lacks a portion of them. The table shows around 230,000 clones, with approximately 83% occurring only once. Sequencing was done on a sample of peripheral blood. All receptors come from a man aged 35-49 years with acute or convalescent COVID-19. The CDR3 runs from the conserved cysteine through the conserved F or W. D genes are given only for firm matches. The size field is filled for only some rows; it gives once, few, many or a size class.

cdr3_aa cdr3_nt d_call v_call clone_size cdr3_length j_call
CASSPKDRGHADTQYF TGTGCCAGCTCACCAAAGGACAGGGGGCACGCAGATACGCAGTATTTT TRBD1 TRBV18 - 16 TRBJ2-3
CSVEAGFSGNTIYF TGCAGCGTTGAGGCGGGATTCTCTGGAAACACCATATATTTT - TRBV29-1 - 14 TRBJ1-3
CASSRPEQGARGYTF TGCGCCAGCAGCCGGCCGGAACAGGGGGCGAGGGGCTACACCTTC TRBD1 TRBV4-1 - 15 TRBJ1-2
CASSYFNYEQYF TGTGCCAGCAGCTACTTCAACTACGAGCAGTACTTC - TRBV3-1/TRBV3-2 - 12 TRBJ2-7
CASSRAGAAGELFF TGTGCCAGCTCACGGGCAGGGGCCGCCGGGGAGCTGTTTTTT - TRBV18 - 14 TRBJ2-2
CASSGGTSVHNEQFF TGTGCCAGCAGCGGAGGGACTAGTGTACACAATGAGCAGTTCTTC TRBD2 TRBV5-5 - 15 TRBJ2-1
CASSLAGQGNEKLFF TGCGCCAGCAGCTTAGCGGGACAGGGAAATGAAAAACTGTTTTTT TRBD1 TRBV5-1 - 15 TRBJ1-4
CASSYRSTLYEQYF TGTGCCAGCAGTTATCGGTCTACTCTCTACGAGCAGTACTTC - TRBV6-5 few 14 TRBJ2-7
CASSQDAAGWGRHNEQFF TGTGCCAGCAGCCAAGATGCCGCGGGGTGGGGCCGCCACAATGAGCAGTTCTTC - TRBV4-2 once 18 TRBJ2-1
CASSLQGLGGYTF TGTGCCAGCAGCTTACAGGGGTTGGGCGGCTACACCTTC - TRBV7-9 - 13 TRBJ1-2
CASSLIPGQGKAFF TGTGCCAGCAGCTTGATCCCGGGACAGGGAAAAGCTTTCTTT TRBD1 TRBV5-6 - 14 TRBJ1-1
CASSYGDSSNEKLFF TGTGCCAGCAGTTACGGGGACAGTTCTAATGAAAAACTGTTTTTT TRBD1 TRBV6-2/TRBV6-3 - 15 TRBJ1-4
CASSQERGHEQYF TGTGCCAGCAGCCAAGAAAGGGGCCACGAGCAGTACTTC - TRBV14 few 13 TRBJ2-7